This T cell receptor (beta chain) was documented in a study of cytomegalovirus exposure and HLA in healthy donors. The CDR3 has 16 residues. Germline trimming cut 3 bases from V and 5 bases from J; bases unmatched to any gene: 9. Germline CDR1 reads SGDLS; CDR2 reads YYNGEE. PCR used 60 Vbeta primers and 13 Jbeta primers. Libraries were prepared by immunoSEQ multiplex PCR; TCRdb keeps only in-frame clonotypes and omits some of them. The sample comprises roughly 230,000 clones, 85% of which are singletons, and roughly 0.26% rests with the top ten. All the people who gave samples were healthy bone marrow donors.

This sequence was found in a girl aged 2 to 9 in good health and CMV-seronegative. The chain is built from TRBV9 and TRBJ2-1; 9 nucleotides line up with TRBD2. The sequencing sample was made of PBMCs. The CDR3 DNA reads TGTGCCAGCAGCGGACCTCTAGCGGGGCGCCACAATGAGCAGTTCTTC. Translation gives CASSGPLAGRHNEQFF.